The clone carrying this TCR beta chain came up a few times. The antigen is undetermined. Gene names follow the mouse nomenclature. The read comes to an end 4 residues before the CDR3 does, leaving the germline J gene to fill in the end. Sequencing used cDNA as its template, made by extracting RNA and reverse transcribing it. The data were produced by immunoSEQ multiplex PCR, yet TCRdb's version contains in-frame clones alone and is incomplete. The data list about 300,000 clones, none observed once; 1.2% falls to the top ten. CDR1 is SGHDT and CDR2 is FRDEAV in the germline V gene. Trimming stripped 5 bases from V and 0 bases from J, with 11 bases between. CDR3 length: 14 amino acids. Scientists pooled cutaneous lymph node cells and sorted them on CD4, CD8alpha, NKG2D, NKG2ACE and other markers. The sample is drawn from a study of CD8+ T cells in alopecia areata. Study conclusions and caveats: Patients showed less clear TCR sequence sharing than mice, possibly partly because of HLA diversity.

The clonotype comes from a C3H/HeJ mouse with alopecia areata. The strain's MHC: H2-k. V and J are TRBV14 and TRBJ1-2, with D possibly TRBD1 on 6 matching bases. The sequenced material came from CD4+ T cells sorted from a lymph node. The CDR3: CASRAGTSNSDYTF. The covered CDR3 bases are TGTGCCAGCAGAGCCGGGACATCAAACTCC.